This TCR beta chain came from a study of CD8 T cells in ankylosing spondylitis. Findings of the study overall: Characteristic of ankylosing spondylitis blood, it appeared, was a TCR beta motif comprising several highly homologous variants.

MiXCR, applied by TCRdb to the 5' RACE reads, yields one record per CDR3 protein. Here the sample spans 450,000 to 550,000 distinct CDR3 sequences, 5.3% being singletons. This clonotype was seen ten or more times. Its antigen is unidentified. The V and J ends lost 3 bases and 1 base respectively, with 10 bases between them. This CDR3 is built from 14 residues. Germline CDR1 reads SGHRS; CDR2 reads YFSETQ. The sample comprised blood, either unsorted or a sorted T cell fraction (not recorded which). The rearrangement uses TRBV5-1 and TRBJ2-5; D is uncertain. This receptor was taken from a male donor with ankylosing spondylitis. The CDR3 coding sequence is TGCGCCAGCAGCTCCTCGGGTTCCCAAGAGACCCAGTACTTC. Protein sequence: CASSSSGSQETQYF.